This is a list of T cell receptor beta chains from one sample in a study of blood T cell repertoires in COVID-19. Libraries were prepared by immunoSEQ multiplex PCR; TCRdb keeps only in-frame clonotypes and omits some of them. Of nearly 25,000 clones in the sample, 80% to 90% were seen once. Material for sequencing was peripheral blood. All receptors derive from a man between 65 and 79 years old with acute or convalescent COVID-19. CDR3s include the opening cysteine and the closing phenylalanine or tryptophan.

v_call cdr3_aa
TRBV5-1 CASSPIAGGDTGELFF
TRBV19 CASSRTSGGFTDTQYF
TRBV10-3 CAIRGAGDEQYF
TRBV3-1/TRBV3-2 CASSQAQGAAQPQHF
TRBV27 CASSDRYSNQPQHF
TRBV5-1 CASSPWDRGRTEAFF
TRBV7-9 CASSLGDSGAADTQYF
TRBV19 CASKFGTGPPDTQYF
TRBV28 CASSFGELYNEQFF
TRBV6-1 CAASSGAPGGYTF
TRBV5-1 CASSLVGEATGELFF
TRBV11-3 CASSLDVGGQQYF
TRBV7-9 CASSLATGNQPQHF
TRBV28 CASSPGQGEIDEQYF
TRBV7-9 CASSVINEQFF